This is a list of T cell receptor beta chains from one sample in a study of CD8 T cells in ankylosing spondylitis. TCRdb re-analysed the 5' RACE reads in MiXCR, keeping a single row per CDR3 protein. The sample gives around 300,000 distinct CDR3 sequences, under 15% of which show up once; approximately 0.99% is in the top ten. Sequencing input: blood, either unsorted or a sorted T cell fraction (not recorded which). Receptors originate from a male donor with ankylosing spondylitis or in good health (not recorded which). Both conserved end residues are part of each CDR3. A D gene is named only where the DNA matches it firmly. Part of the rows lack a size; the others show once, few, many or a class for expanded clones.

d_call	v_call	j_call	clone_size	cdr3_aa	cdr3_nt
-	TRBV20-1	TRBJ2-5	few	CSALQGGQETQYF	TGCAGTGCTCTCCAGGGGGGCCAAGAGACCCAGTACTTC
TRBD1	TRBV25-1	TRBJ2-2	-	CASTTGHGELFF	TGTGCCAGCACGACAGGGCACGGGGAGCTGTTTTTT
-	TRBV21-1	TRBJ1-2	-	CASSTGPSYGYTF	TGTGCCAGCAGCACCGGACCCTCCTATGGCTACACCTTC
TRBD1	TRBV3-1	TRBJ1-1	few	CASSSQGVMNTEAFF	TGTGCCAGCAGCTCACAGGGGGTCATGAACACTGAAGCTTTCTTT
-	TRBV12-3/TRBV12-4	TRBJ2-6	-	CASSLWRVGANVLTF	TGTGCCAGCAGTTTGTGGAGGGTCGGGGCCAACGTCCTGACTTTC
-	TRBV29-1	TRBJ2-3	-	CSVEWEGVSTDTQYF	TGCAGCGTTGAGTGGGAGGGGGTTAGCACAGATACGCAGTATTTT
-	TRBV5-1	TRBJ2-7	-	CASSLEGPGWQYF	TGCGCCAGCAGCTTGGAGGGCCCGGGGTGGCAGTACTTC
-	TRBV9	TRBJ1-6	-	CASSVASTSPLHF	TGTGCCAGCAGCGTAGCTTCCACTTCACCCCTCCACTTT
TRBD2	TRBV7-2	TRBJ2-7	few	CASSFGLAGGREQYF	TGTGCCAGCAGCTTCGGACTAGCGGGAGGAAGGGAGCAGTACTTC
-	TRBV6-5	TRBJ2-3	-	CASSYSNGRNTQYF	TGTGCCAGCAGTTACTCGAACGGGAGAAATACGCAGTATTTT
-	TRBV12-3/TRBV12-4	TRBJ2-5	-	CASSPDSKTQYF	TGTGCCAGCAGTCCTGACAGTAAGACCCAGTACTTC
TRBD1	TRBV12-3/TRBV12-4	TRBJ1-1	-	CASSPRGPRGQTEAFF	TGTGCCAGCAGTCCTCGGGGGCCCAGGGGGCAAACTGAAGCTTTCTTT
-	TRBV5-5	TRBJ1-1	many	CASSPDSDTEAFF	TGTGCCAGCAGCCCCGACAGTGACACTGAAGCTTTCTTT
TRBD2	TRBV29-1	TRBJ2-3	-	CSAVPLTSGGVDTQYF	TGCAGCGCGGTACCCCTGACTAGCGGGGGGGTGGATACGCAGTATTTT
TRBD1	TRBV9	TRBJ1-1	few	CASSAEPGGDTEAFF	TGTGCCAGCAGCGCCGAGCCAGGGGGGGACACTGAAGCTTTCTTT
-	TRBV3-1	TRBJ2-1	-	CASSPSNMSPAFF	TGTGCCAGCAGCCCCTCAAACATGAGCCCTGCGTTCTTC
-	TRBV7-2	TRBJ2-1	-	CASSTRTAHEQFF	TGTGCCAGCAGCACCCGGACAGCCCATGAGCAGTTCTTC
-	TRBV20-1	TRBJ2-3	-	CSARGGSTDTQYF	TGCAGTGCTAGAGGCGGCAGCACAGATACGCAGTATTTT
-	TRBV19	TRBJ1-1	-	CASSIGFTEAFF	TGTGCCAGTAGTATAGGGTTCACTGAAGCTTTCTTT
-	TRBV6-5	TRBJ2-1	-	CASSYRPQSYNEQFF	TGTGCCAGCAGTTACCGGCCCCAATCCTACAATGAGCAGTTCTTC
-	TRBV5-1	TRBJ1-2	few	CASSLATKQSYGYTF	TGCGCCAGCAGCTTGGCCACCAAGCAGTCATATGGCTACACCTTC
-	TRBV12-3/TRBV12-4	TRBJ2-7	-	CASSFGRGNYEQYF	TGTGCCAGCAGTTTCGGTAGGGGAAACTACGAGCAGTACTTC
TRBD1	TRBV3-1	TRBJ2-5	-	CASSAPAVRGETQYF	TGTGCCAGCAGCGCCCCGGCGGTCAGGGGGGAGACCCAGTACTTC
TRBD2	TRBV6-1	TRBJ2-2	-	CASTTAGGLAGELFF	TGTGCCAGCACCACGGCGGGGGGCCTCGCCGGGGAGCTGTTTTTT
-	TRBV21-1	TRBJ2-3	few	CASSKTGDTQYF	TGTGCCAGCAGCAAGACAGGGGATACGCAGTATTTT
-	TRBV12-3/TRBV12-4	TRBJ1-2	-	CASSLAGQGIYGYTF	TGTGCCAGCAGTTTAGCGGGACAAGGAATCTATGGCTACACCTTC
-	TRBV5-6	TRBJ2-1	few	CASSSPVPKVNEQFF	TGTGCCAGCAGCTCCCCGGTCCCCAAGGTGAATGAGCAGTTCTTC
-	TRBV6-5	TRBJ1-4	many	CASSYGEKLFF	TGTGCCAGCAGTTATGGGGAAAAACTGTTTTTT
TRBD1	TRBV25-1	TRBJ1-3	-	CASSDDRAAGNTIYF	TGTGCCAGCAGTGACGACAGGGCGGCCGGAAACACCATATATTTT
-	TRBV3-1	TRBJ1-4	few	CASSHRESYEKLFF	TGTGCCAGCAGCCATAGGGAATCTTATGAAAAACTGTTTTTT
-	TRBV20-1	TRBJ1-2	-	CSTPWGGGYTF	TGCAGTACCCCCTGGGGGGGCGGCTACACCTTC
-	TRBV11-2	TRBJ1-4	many	CASSLGESEKLFF	TGTGCCAGCAGCTTAGGGGAGAGTGAAAAACTGTTTTTT
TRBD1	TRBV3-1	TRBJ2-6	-	CACCQQGPGANVLTF	TGTGCCTGCTGCCAACAGGGGCCTGGGGCCAACGTCCTGACTTTC
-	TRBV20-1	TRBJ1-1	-	CSAIEGGTEAFF	TGCAGTGCTATTGAGGGTGGCACTGAAGCTTTCTTT
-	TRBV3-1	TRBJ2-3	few	CASSPRIGRADTQYF	TGTGCCAGCAGCCCAAGAATCGGAAGAGCAGATACGCAGTATTTT
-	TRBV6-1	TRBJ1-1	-	CASSRVGNTEAFF	TGTGCCAGCAGTAGGGTGGGGAACACTGAAGCTTTCTTT
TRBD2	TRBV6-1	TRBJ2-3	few	CASSEVRLAGADTQYF	TGTGCCAGCAGTGAAGTGCGGCTAGCGGGGGCAGATACGCAGTATTTT
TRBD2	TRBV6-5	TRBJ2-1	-	CASSYSSVPGGQYNEQFF	TGTGCCAGCAGTTACTCGAGTGTGCCGGGGGGGCAATACAATGAGCAGTTCTTC
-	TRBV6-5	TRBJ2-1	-	CASSYRAYNEQFF	TGTGCCAGCAGTTACAGGGCCTACAATGAGCAGTTCTTC
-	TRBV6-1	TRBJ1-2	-	CASRIAGSIGDGYTF	TGTGCCAGCAGGATCGCAGGGAGCATAGGGGATGGCTACACCTTC
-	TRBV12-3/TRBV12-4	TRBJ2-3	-	CASSGPDLRQYF	TGTGCCAGCAGCGGCCCAGACTTACGGCAGTATTTT
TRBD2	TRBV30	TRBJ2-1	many	CAWSGTSGIYNEQFF	TGTGCCTGGAGTGGGACTAGCGGAATCTACAATGAGCAGTTCTTC
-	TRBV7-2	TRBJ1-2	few	CASSLSGTGGYTF	TGTGCCAGCAGCTTAAGCGGAACGGGAGGCTACACCTTC
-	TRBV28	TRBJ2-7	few	CASSFGGMGSYEQYF	TGTGCCAGCAGTTTTGGTGGGATGGGCTCCTACGAGCAGTACTTC
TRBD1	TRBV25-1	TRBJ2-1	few	CASSTGTGIYNEQFF	TGTGCCAGCAGTACCGGGACAGGTATTTACAATGAGCAGTTCTTC
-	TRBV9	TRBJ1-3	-	CASSSRDRYATGNTIYF	TGTGCCAGCAGCTCACGCGACAGATACGCGACTGGAAACACCATATATTTT
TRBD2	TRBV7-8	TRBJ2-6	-	CASSRFRGRESPGANVLTF	TGTGCCAGCAGCCGTTTTCGTGGGAGGGAGTCGCCTGGGGCCAACGTCCTGACTTTC
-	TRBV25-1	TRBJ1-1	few	CASMGSGPAFF	TGTGCCAGCATGGGGTCTGGACCCGCTTTCTTT
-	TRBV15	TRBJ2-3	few	CATKGQGSDTQYF	TGTGCCACCAAGGGCCAGGGGTCAGATACGCAGTATTTT
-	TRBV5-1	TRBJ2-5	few	CASSLVGTGQETQYF	TGCGCCAGCAGCTTGGTTGGGACGGGACAAGAGACCCAGTACTTC
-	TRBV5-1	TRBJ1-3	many	CASRSSGNTIYF	TGCGCCAGCAGAAGCTCTGGAAACACCATATATTTT
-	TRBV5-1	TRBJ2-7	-	CASSWTGQGSYEQYF	TGCGCCAGCAGCTGGACCGGGCAGGGAAGCTACGAGCAGTACTTC
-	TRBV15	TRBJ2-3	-	CATSRGPTRGDTQYF	TGTGCCACCAGCAGGGGTCCTACAAGGGGAGATACGCAGTATTTT
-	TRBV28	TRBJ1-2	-	CASSSNTGLGYTF	TGTGCCAGCAGTTCAAACACAGGGCTCGGCTACACCTTC